The clone carrying this TCR beta chain was counted between two and nine times. The antigen is undetermined. This sample was taken from a study of cytomegalovirus exposure and HLA in healthy donors. Data came from immunoSEQ multiplex PCR; TCRdb stores just in-frame clones and leaves some out. The sample records a few hundred thousand clones, roughly 88% being singletons. Study observations and caveats: Usually a TCR sequence was rare, but some public TCRs were found in many donors.

Germline assignment: CDR1 SGHVS and CDR2 FNYEAQ. The CDR3 sequence is 13 residues long. With 4 bases removed from V and 5 bases from J, the gap between germline ends came to 11 bases. The material sequenced was PBMCs. The V and J genes are TRBV7-6 and TRBJ1-1; D perhaps matches TRBD1 (6 bases). The sequence came from a woman aged 18 to 35 in good health and CMV-seronegative. The CDR3 coding sequence is TGTGCCAGCAGCTCAACAGGGATGACTGAAGCTTTCTTT. Translating gives CASSSTGMTEAFF.